The 18 T cell receptor beta chains reported below all come from one sample, sequenced in a study of cytomegalovirus exposure and HLA in healthy donors. The study ran its PCR with 60 Vbeta and 13 Jbeta primers. Generated by immunoSEQ multiplex PCR, the TCRdb table keeps only in-frame clones and is missing some. This repertoire shows tens of thousands of clones, over 65% found once; its top ten account for roughly 4.5%. Source material: PBMCs. The receptors shown here come from a middle-aged woman in good health and CMV-seropositive.

The chain joins TRBV9 to TRBJ2-3; D uncertain. Trimming removed 3 bases at V and 2 bases at J, with 4 bases between. The CDR3 extends over 12 amino acids. CDR1 and CDR2 from the germline V gene are SGDLS and YYNGEE. The DNA for the CDR3 is TGTGCCAGCAGCGGTTACACAGATACGCAGTATTTT. Residues: CASSGYTDTQYF.

The J gene is TRBJ2-3, the V gene TRBV28, with D perhaps TRBD1 (5 bases). V was trimmed by 3 bases and J by 8 bases, leaving 15 bases between them. The CDR3 runs to 14 residues. Germline V CDR1 and CDR2: MDHEN, SYDVKM. The CDR3 DNA follows: TGTGCCAGCAGTTTTCCAGGGTCATCAGGTACGCAGTATTTT. Protein: CASSFPGSSGTQYF.

The CDR3 DNA reads TGCAGCGTTGAACAGGGCAGGGTCAATGAGCAGTTCTTC. Amino acid sequence: CSVEQGRVNEQFF. The chain has TRBV29-1 and TRBJ2-1; a possible D gene is TRBD1 (5 bases). V was cut by 2 bases and J by 6 bases, with 11 bases left in between. CDR3 length equals 13 residues. Per the germline V gene, CDR1 is SQVTM and CDR2 is ANQGSEA.

This chain uses TRBV4-3 with TRBJ2-3; D is unresolved. The germline V gene has CDR1 LGHNA and CDR2 YSLEER. Trimming stripped 4 bases from V and 3 bases from J, with 14 bases between. This CDR3 is 15 amino acids long. The CDR3 bases are TGCGCCAGCAGCCCCAGCGTAGTTGGAACAGATACGCAGTATTTT. Amino acid sequence: CASSPSVVGTDTQYF.

J is TRBJ2-3 and V is TRBV2; 12 bases line up with TRBD1. The CDR3 runs 13 residues. V lost 9 bases to trimming and J lost 5 bases; unmatched junction nucleotides: 3. In germline, CDR1 is SNHLY, CDR2 FYNNEI. Here the CDR3 DNA reads TGTGCCAGGGGGACAGGGGGCAAAGATACGCAGTATTTT. Residues: CARGTGGKDTQYF.

This clone occurred a few times. The chain employs TRBV4-3 and TRBJ2-1; the match to TRBD2 covers 16 bases. Germline CDR1 is LGHNA and CDR2 is YSLEER. V lost 4 bases, J lost 2 bases, and 5 bases stayed unmatched. The CDR3 runs 18 residues. CDR3 protein: CASSPGLAGGDPYNEQFF. DNA of the CDR3: TGCGCCAGCAGCCCGGGACTAGCGGGAGGGGACCCCTACAATGAGCAGTTCTTC.

The genes are TRBV19 and TRBJ2-1; D is perhaps TRBD2 (5 bases). The germline V gene has CDR1 LNHDA and CDR2 SQIVND (reference sequence). Trimming took 3 bases from V and 8 from J, leaving 17 bases between them. The CDR3 extends over 15 amino acids. In nucleotides, the CDR3 is TGTGCCAGTAGTATTTGGCGGACTTTCAACGATGAGCAGTTCTTC. As protein: CASSIWRTFNDEQFF.

This clone was seen a few times. V and J are TRBV11-2 and TRBJ1-6, with 7 nucleotides matching TRBD1. The CDR3 length is 13 residues. V was clipped by 6 bases and J by 7 bases; unmatched bases: 3. Per the germline V gene, CDR1 is SGHAT and CDR2 is FQNNGV. In nucleotides, the CDR3 is TGTGCCAGCAGTCAGGGACAGAATTCACCCCTCCACTTT. Translation gives CASSQGQNSPLHF.

CDR3 sequence: CASSYMSGQETQYF. The CDR3 region has the DNA TGTGCCAGCAGTTATATGAGCGGTCAAGAGACCCAGTACTTC. This chain uses TRBV9 with TRBJ2-5; possible D gene TRBD2, 5 bases. The CDR3 runs to 14 residues. Germline CDR1 and CDR2: SGDLS and YYNGEE. V was shortened by 5 bases and J by 2 bases, with 13 bases between the two germline ends.

The V call is TRBV5-5, the J call TRBJ2-7; 8 bases are a match to TRBD1. There are 16 residues in the CDR3. With V trimmed by 4 bases and J by 4 bases, 13 bases remained unmatched. Germline V gene sequence: CDR1 SGHKS, CDR2 YYEKEE (reference sequence). The DNA of the CDR3 is TGTGCCAGCAGCCTGGGGACAGGATTAGGATCTTACGAGCAGTACTTC. Encoded protein: CASSLGTGLGSYEQYF.

The CDR3 DNA reads TGTGCCAGCAGCCCTCTCCAGGGGACAGACACAGATACGCAGTATTTT. Translation: CASSPLQGTDTDTQYF. This chain joins TRBV4-2 and TRBJ2-3, with TRBD1 identical over 7 bases. Germline V CDR1 and CDR2: LGHNA, YNFKEQ. This CDR3 contains 16 residues. The junction had 9 bases not matched to a gene; V was cut back by 4 bases and J by 2 bases.

The V gene is TRBV7-3, the J gene TRBJ2-3, with D possibly matching TRBD2 (7 bases). V lost 1 base to trimming and J lost 1 base, with 15 bases between them. Germline V gene data show CDR1 as SGHTA and CDR2 as FQGTGA. The CDR3 loop spans 17 amino acids. CDR3 sequence: CASSLNGGLAGTDTQYF. CDR3 coding DNA: TGTGCCAGCAGCTTAAATGGGGGGCTAGCGGGCACAGATACGCAGTATTTT. Drawing the rest from reference TRBV7-3 and TRBJ2-3, the complete variable domain is GAGVSQTPSNKVTEKGKYVELRCDPISGHTALYWYRQSLGQGPEFLIYFQGTGAADDSGLPNDRFFAVRPEGSVSTLKIQRTERGDSAVYLCASSLNGGLAGTDTQYFGPGTRLTVL.

The chain has TRBV7-8 and TRBJ1-2, with D possibly TRBD1 on 6 matching bases. There are 14 residues in the CDR3. The V end lost 7 bases, the J end lost 0 bases, and 12 bases lay between the germline ends. CDR1 is SGHVS and CDR2 is FQNEAQ in the germline V gene. Here the CDR3 reads CASNKDRTNYGYTF. The CDR3 DNA reads TGTGCCAGCAACAAGGACAGAACTAACTATGGCTACACCTTC. The entire variable domain, with the rest obtained from reference TRBV7-8 and TRBJ1-2, is as follows: GAGVSQSPRYKVAKRGQDVALRCDPISGHVSLFWYQQALGQGPEFLTYFQNEAQLDKSGLPSDRFFAERPEGSVSTLKIQRTQQEDSAVYLCASNKDRTNYGYTFGSGTRLTVV.

The gene calls are TRBV5-1 and TRBJ1-1; no clear D gene. This CDR3 contains 13 residues. Germline V gives CDR1 SGHRS, CDR2 YFSETQ. Trimming pared 4 bases from V and 5 bases from J, leaving 12 bases between. CDR3 in amino acids: CASSGRTGTEAFF. Here the CDR3 DNA reads TGCGCCAGCAGCGGACGGACGGGGACTGAAGCTTTCTTT.

This clone was seen a handful of times. The chain joins TRBV6-4 to TRBJ2-1; the match to TRBD2 covers 7 bases. Trimming at V came to 3 bases and at J to 4 bases, leaving 9 bases not matched to a gene. The CDR3 covers 16 residues. Germline V CDR1 and CDR2: MRHNA, SNTAGT. CDR3 sequence reads: CASSDGTSGTYNEQFF. In DNA, the CDR3 is TGTGCCAGCAGTGATGGGACCAGCGGGACTTACAATGAGCAGTTCTTC.

This clone was seen just once. This chain uses TRBV6-4 with TRBJ2-5, with 8 bases identical to TRBD1. The DNA end is a closer match to TRBJ2-7, so the J assignment may be wrong. Germline CDR1 MRHNA, CDR2 SNTAGT. This CDR3 spans 17 amino acids. CDR3 DNA: TGTGCCAGCAGTCGATACCAGGGGGCCCCCAGCTCCTACGAGCAGTACTTC. Translation gives CASSRYQGAPSSYEQYF.

The gene calls are TRBV7-8 and TRBJ2-6; TRBD2 matches 10 bases. Germline CDR1 SGHVS, CDR2 FQNEAQ. J was trimmed by 2 bases and V by 6 bases; bases with no gene match: 7. This CDR3 region has 17 residues. CDR3 protein: CASRRSGRAAGANVLTF. For the CDR3, the DNA is TGTGCCAGCAGAAGGAGCGGGAGGGCCGCTGGGGCCAACGTCCTGACTTTC.

V usage is TRBV21-1 and J usage is TRBJ2-7; no DNA check was done on the table's D call, TRBD1. TRBV21-1 has pseudogene status. This CDR3 comprises 12 residues. CDR3 protein: CASRDRAYEQYF. The DNA for the CDR3 is TGTGCCAGCAGAGACAGGGCCTACGAGCAGTACTTC.